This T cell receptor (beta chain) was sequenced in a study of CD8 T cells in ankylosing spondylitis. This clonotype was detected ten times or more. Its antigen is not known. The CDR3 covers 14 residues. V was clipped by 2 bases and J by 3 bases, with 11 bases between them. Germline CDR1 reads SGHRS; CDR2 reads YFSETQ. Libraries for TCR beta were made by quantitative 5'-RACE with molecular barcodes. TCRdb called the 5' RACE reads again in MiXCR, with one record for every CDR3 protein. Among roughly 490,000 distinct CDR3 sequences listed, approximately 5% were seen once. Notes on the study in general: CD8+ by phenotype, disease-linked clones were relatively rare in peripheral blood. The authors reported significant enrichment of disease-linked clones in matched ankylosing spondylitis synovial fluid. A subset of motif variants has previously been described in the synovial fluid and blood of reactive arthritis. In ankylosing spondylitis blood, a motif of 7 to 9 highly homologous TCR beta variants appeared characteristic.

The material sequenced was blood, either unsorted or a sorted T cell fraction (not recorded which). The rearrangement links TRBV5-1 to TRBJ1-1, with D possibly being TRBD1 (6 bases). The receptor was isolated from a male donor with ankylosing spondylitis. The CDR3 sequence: CASSFMTGDTEAFF. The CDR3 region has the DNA TGCGCCAGCAGCTTTATGACAGGAGACACTGAAGCTTTCTTT. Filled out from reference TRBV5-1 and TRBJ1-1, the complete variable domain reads KAGVTQTPRYLIKTRGQQVTLSCSPISGHRSVSWYQQTPGQGLQFLFEYFSETQRNKGNFPGRFSGRQFSNSRSEMNVSTLELGDSALYLCASSFMTGDTEAFFGQGTRLTVV.